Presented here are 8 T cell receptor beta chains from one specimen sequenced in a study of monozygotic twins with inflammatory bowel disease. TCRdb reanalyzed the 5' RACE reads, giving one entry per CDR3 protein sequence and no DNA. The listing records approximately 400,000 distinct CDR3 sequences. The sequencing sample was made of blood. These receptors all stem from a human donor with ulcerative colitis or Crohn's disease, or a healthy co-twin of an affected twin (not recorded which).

CDR3 in amino acids: CASSQDGGGGQPQHF. This rearrangement joins TRBV3-1 to TRBJ1-5; TCRdb reports TRBD1, a call that lacks DNA to check it against. CDR3 length equals 15 residues. Germline assignment: CDR1 LGHDT and CDR2 YNNKEL (reference sequence).

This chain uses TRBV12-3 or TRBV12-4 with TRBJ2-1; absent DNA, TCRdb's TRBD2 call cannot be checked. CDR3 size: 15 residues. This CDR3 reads CASSSLAGLYNEQFF.

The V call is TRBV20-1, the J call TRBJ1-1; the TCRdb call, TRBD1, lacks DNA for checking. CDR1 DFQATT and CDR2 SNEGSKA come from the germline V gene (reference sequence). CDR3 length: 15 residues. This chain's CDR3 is CSARPVTGRDTEAFF.

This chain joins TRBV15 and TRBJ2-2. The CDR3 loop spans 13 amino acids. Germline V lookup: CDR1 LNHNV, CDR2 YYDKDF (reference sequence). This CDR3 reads CATSRVWSGELFF.

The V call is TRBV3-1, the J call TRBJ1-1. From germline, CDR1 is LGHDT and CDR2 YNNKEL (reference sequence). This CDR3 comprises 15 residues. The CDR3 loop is CASSQKGGKDTEAFF. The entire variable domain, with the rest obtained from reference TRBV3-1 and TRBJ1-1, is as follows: DTAVSQTPKYLVTQMGNDKSIKCEQNLGHDTMYWYKQDSKKFLKIMFSYNNKELIINETVPNRFSPKSPDKAHLNLHINSLELGDSAVYFCASSQKGGKDTEAFFGQGTRLTVV.

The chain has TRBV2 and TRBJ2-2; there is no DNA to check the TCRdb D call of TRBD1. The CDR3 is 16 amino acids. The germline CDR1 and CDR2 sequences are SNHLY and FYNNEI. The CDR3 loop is CASSPFGAAATGELFF.

The CDR3 sequence: CASSDGLASSYNEQFF. The J gene is TRBJ2-1, the V gene TRBV5-1. Germline V gene sequence: CDR1 SGHRS, CDR2 YFSETQ. The CDR3 consists of 16 residues. The full variable domain, completed using reference TRBV5-1 and TRBJ2-1, is KAGVTQTPRYLIKTRGQQVTLSCSPISGHRSVSWYQQTPGQGLQFLFEYFSETQRNKGNFPGRFSGRQFSNSRSEMNVSTLELGDSALYLCASSDGLASSYNEQFFGPGTRLTVL.

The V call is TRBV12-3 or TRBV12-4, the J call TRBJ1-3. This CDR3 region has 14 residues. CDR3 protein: CASSGAFSGNTIYF.